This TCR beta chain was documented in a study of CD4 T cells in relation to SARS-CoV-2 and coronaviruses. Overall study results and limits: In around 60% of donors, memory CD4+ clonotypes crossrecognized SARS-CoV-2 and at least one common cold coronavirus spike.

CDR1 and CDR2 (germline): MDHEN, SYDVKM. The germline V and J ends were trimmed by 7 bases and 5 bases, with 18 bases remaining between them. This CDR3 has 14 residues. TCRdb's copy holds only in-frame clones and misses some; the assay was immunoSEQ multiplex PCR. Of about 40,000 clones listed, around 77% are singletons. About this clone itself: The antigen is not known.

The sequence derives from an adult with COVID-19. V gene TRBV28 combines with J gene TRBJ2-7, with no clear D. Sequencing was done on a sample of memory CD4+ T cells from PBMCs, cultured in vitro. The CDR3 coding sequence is TGTGCCAGCATAGGCGTCCTCGCAGGTGACGAGCAGTACTTC. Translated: CASIGVLAGDEQYF.